This TCR beta chain stems from a study of blood T cell repertoires in COVID-19. CDR1 is MGHRA, CDR2 YSYEKL, per germline. There are 15 residues in the CDR3. Trimming removed 0 bases from V and 0 bases from J, with 8 bases in between. This clone was recorded a few times. TCRdb's copy holds only in-frame clones and misses some; the assay was immunoSEQ multiplex PCR. The sample lists more than 95,000 clones, over 70% occurring once. V gene TRBV4-1 combines with J gene TRBJ1-2, with D unclear. The TCR comes from a man older than 75 with active or convalescent COVID-19. The sequenced sample was peripheral blood. CDR3 in amino acids: CASSQEVRANYGYTF. CDR3 in DNA: TGCGCCAGCAGCCAAGAAGTGCGCGCTAACTATGGCTACACCTTC.